This TCR beta chain was sequenced for a study of blood T cell repertoires in COVID-19. Overall study context: Acute-phase and convalescent COVID-19 samples originated in the United States, Italy and Spain.

Trimming took 7 bases from V and 7 from J, leaving 19 bases between them. Germline V gene sequence: CDR1 SSHAT, CDR2 FNYEAQ (reference sequence). This CDR3 is 14 amino acids long. Authors' processing steps: Amplified reference gene primers provided the basis for estimating nucleated cell counts. Profiling relied on immunoSEQ multiplex PCR, and the TCRdb table lists in-frame clones only, not all of them. Clone size and V and J calls were adopted from that table, with D and trimming inferred from the DNA. The sample has about 110,000 clones; 70% to 90% are singletons. Input material: peripheral blood. This chain connects TRBV7-7 to TRBJ2-5; no definite D call. The clonotype originates from a woman in her forties or fifties with acute or convalescent COVID-19. Here the CDR3 reads CASTPSGLEGTQYF. CDR3 coding DNA: TGTGCCAGCACCCCTTCAGGCCTGGAAGGGACCCAGTACTTC. Complete variable domain (other parts from reference TRBV7-7 and TRBJ2-5): GAGVSQSPRYKVTKRGQDVTLRCDPISSHATLYWYQQALGQGPEFLTYFNYEAQPDKSGLPSDRFSAERPEGSISTLTIQRTEQRDSAMYRCASTPSGLEGTQYFGPGTRLLVL.